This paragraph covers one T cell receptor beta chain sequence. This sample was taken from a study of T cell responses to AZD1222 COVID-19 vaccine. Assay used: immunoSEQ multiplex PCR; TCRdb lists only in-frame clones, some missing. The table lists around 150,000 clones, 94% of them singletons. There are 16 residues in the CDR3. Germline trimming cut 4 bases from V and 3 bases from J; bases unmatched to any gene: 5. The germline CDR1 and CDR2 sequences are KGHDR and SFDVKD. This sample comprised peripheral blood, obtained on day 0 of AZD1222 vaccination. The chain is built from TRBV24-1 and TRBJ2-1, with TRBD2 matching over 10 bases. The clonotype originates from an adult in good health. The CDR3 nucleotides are TGTGCCACCAGTGACCCCGTAGCGGGGGGCTACAATGAGCAGTTCTTC. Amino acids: CATSDPVAGGYNEQFF.